The T cell receptor (beta chain) described here comes from a study of blood T cells in healthy people across ages. Study-wide results and caveats: There were more naive CD4+ cells and higher diversity in long-lived donors than in aged donors.

V was trimmed by 7 bases and J by 7 bases, leaving 19 bases between them. This CDR3 has 13 residues. Germline V lookup: CDR1 SQVTM, CDR2 ANQGSEA. Notes on this clonotype: Its antigen is unidentified.

Combining a sample-barcoded 5' primer with a J-beta primer mix, a second PCR ran for 7 to 11 cycles. TCRdb re-called the 5' RACE reads through MiXCR, storing one row per CDR3 protein. In the table there are roughly 800,000 distinct CDR3 sequences, approximately 25% of which are singletons. This same sample was also part of a study on T cells of mothers and their children. That report notes: The sample comes from roughly 9 healthy Caucasian donors: mothers and children. Related pairs of mothers and children showed slightly higher, non-significant overlap versus unrelated pairs.

This clonotype was sampled from a boy younger than 18 in good health. This rearrangement joins TRBV29-1 to TRBJ2-5; D possibly matches TRBD1 or TRBD2 (5 bases each). The sample comprised blood. CDR3 DNA sequence: TGCAGCGCACCCCTGGGGACGGTCGGGACCCAGTACTTC. The encoded protein is CSAPLGTVGTQYF.